The entry below gives a single TCR beta chain sequence along with its context. The data belong to a study of blood T cell repertoires in COVID-19. TCRdb's copy holds only in-frame clones and misses some; the assay was immunoSEQ multiplex PCR. This table holds 150,000 to 200,000 clones, roughly three quarters found once. Germline assignment: CDR1 LGHNA and CDR2 YSLEER. Trimming shortened V by 1 base and J by 2 bases, and 9 bases separated the two germline ends. The CDR3 has 15 residues. The receptor was derived from a man between 60 and 75 years old with active or convalescent COVID-19. The rearrangement joins TRBV4-3 to TRBJ2-1, with a possible D match to TRBD2 (6 bases). The specimen was peripheral blood. CDR3 sequence: CASSQGGDPYNEQFF. The CDR3 DNA follows: TGCGCCAGCAGCCAAGGCGGGGACCCCTACAATGAGCAGTTCTTC.